A single sample is the source of the 13 T cell receptor beta chains below, sequenced in a study of CD8 T cells in ankylosing spondylitis. TCRdb re-called the 5' RACE reads with MiXCR, one entry per CDR3 protein. The sample includes some 220,000 distinct CDR3 sequences, approximately 8% of them seen just once. Sequencing was performed on blood, either unsorted or a sorted T cell fraction (not recorded which). These receptors were obtained from a female donor with ankylosing spondylitis or in good health (not recorded which).

This clonotype was observed at least ten times. The chain recombines TRBV28 with TRBJ2-7, with 7 bases matching TRBD2. The germline V gene has CDR1 MDHEN and CDR2 SYDVKM. V lost 1 base, J lost 3 bases, and 12 bases stayed unmatched. The length of the CDR3 is 17 residues. As DNA, the CDR3 is TGTGCCAGCAGTTTATATCTGGGAGGGAATACCCTCTACGAGCAGTACTTC. Encoded protein: CASSLYLGGNTLYEQYF.

This clonotype was detected many times. V and J are TRBV12-3 or TRBV12-4 and TRBJ2-5; no clear D. Trimming pared 5 bases from V and 2 bases from J, leaving 12 bases between. This CDR3 spans 14 amino acids. The CDR3 DNA reads TGTGCCAGCAGTGTCCTCCGGCAGCAAGAGACCCAGTACTTC. Amino acid sequence: CASSVLRQQETQYF.

This clonotype was counted many times. The chain carries TRBV3-1 and TRBJ1-2; D gene uncertain. Between the trimmed V and J ends, which lost 1 base and 6 bases, there was a span of 6 bases. The CDR3 is 12 residues long. Per the germline V gene, CDR1 is LGHDT and CDR2 is YNNKEL (reference sequence). The CDR3 sequence: CASSQAQNGYTF. Here the CDR3 DNA reads TGTGCCAGCAGCCAAGCCCAGAATGGCTACACCTTC.

This clonotype was counted many times. The rearrangement joins TRBV27 to TRBJ2-2, with D possibly being TRBD2 (5 bases). CDR3 size: 13 residues. Germline V gene data show CDR1 as MNHEY and CDR2 as SMNVEV (reference sequence). V was cut by 8 bases and J by 3 bases, with 10 bases left in between. Written as DNA, the CDR3 is TGTGCCAGCGGGAGAATTGACACCGGGGAGCTGTTTTTT. This encodes CASGRIDTGELFF.

This clonotype was counted ten times or more. The CDR3 region has the DNA TGCAGTGCTACAGGACTCCGCGAGGGTGAGCAGTTCTTC. It is translated as CSATGLREGEQFF. The chain recombines TRBV20-1 with TRBJ2-1; D might be TRBD2 (5 bases). Germline values: CDR1 DFQATT, CDR2 SNEGSKA (reference sequence). The CDR3 has 13 amino acids. Trimming cost V 4 bases and J 9 bases, with 16 bases left between them.

This clonotype has at least ten counts. The chain couples TRBV29-1 to TRBJ2-7, with 12 nucleotides matching TRBD2. The CDR3 is made up of 15 amino acids. The germline gives CDR1 SQVTM, CDR2 ANQGSEA. V shed 6 bases and J 3 bases; nucleotides not matched to a gene: 9. CDR3 in DNA: TGCAGCGTGACCGGGACTAGCGGGTCTAGCTACGAGCAGTACTTC. It translates to CSVTGTSGSSYEQYF.

This clonotype was seen many times. The chain links TRBV29-1 to TRBJ2-3, with D perhaps TRBD2 (6 bases). Trimming took 2 bases from V and 1 from J, leaving 16 bases between them. The CDR3 length is 16 residues. The germline CDR1 and CDR2 sequences are SQVTM and ANQGSEA. The CDR3: CSVEMMGGSGTDTQYF. The CDR3 coding sequence is TGCAGCGTTGAAATGATGGGGGGTAGCGGCACAGATACGCAGTATTTT.

This clonotype appeared many times. The V and J genes are TRBV10-3 and TRBJ1-2; no definite D call. Germline V gene data show CDR1 as ENHRY and CDR2 as SYGVKD. This CDR3 region has 11 residues. Trimming removed 8 bases from V and 5 bases from J, with 9 bases in between. The chain's CDR3 is CAIGVAYGYTF. Here the CDR3 DNA reads TGTGCCATCGGCGTGGCGTATGGCTACACCTTC.

This clonotype was counted ten times or more. This chain uses TRBV20-1 with TRBJ2-1, with 9 nucleotides matching TRBD1. Germline trimming cut 6 bases from V and 4 bases from J; bases unmatched to any gene: 10. The CDR3 consists of 15 residues. Germline V gene lookup returns CDR1 DFQATT and CDR2 SNEGSKA (reference sequence). The CDR3 DNA sequence: TGCAGTGCCGAGGGGTGGGGACAGGGATACAATGAGCAGTTCTTC. Its protein product is CSAEGWGQGYNEQFF.

There are many counts of this clonotype. The chain couples TRBV20-1 to TRBJ2-5, with 11 bases identical to TRBD2. There are 15 residues in the CDR3. The trim removed 6 bases at V and 1 base at J, leaving 7 bases unmatched. In germline, CDR1 is DFQATT, CDR2 SNEGSKA (reference sequence). The chain's CDR3 is CSATGTSGSQETQYF. The CDR3, as DNA: TGCAGTGCAACAGGGACTAGCGGAAGCCAAGAGACCCAGTACTTC.

Note on this clonotype: A read error is possible here, since a much larger clone lies one base away. V and J are TRBV12-5 and TRBJ2-3; the D is unclear. V lost 7 bases and J 7 bases, leaving 9 bases between the germline ends. CDR3 length: 11 amino acids. CDR1 is LGHNT, CDR2 FRNRAP, per germline. This CDR3 reads CASDRTNTQYF. The CDR3, as DNA: TGTGCTAGTGACAGAACTAATACGCAGTATTTT.

In this sample, this clonotype turned up many times. The rearrangement links TRBV9 to TRBJ2-2; D gene uncertain. The CDR3 is 16 residues long. From germline, CDR1 is SGDLS and CDR2 YYNGEE. Trimming cost V 3 bases and J 0 bases, with 12 bases left between them. The CDR3 nucleotides read TGTGCCAGCAGCGCACCTAACCCCGCGAACACCGGGGAGCTGTTTTTT. This encodes CASSAPNPANTGELFF.

At least ten counts were recorded for this clonotype. The chain carries TRBV7-6 and TRBJ2-7; D unresolved. Germline V CDR1 and CDR2: SGHVS, FNYEAQ. Trimming cost V 1 base and J 2 bases, with 9 bases left between them. This CDR3 is 14 amino acids long. The CDR3 is CASSLEDGPYEQYF. CDR3 coding DNA: TGTGCCAGCAGCTTAGAAGACGGACCCTACGAGCAGTACTTC. Complete variable domain (other parts from reference TRBV7-6 and TRBJ2-7): GAGVSQSPRYKVTKRGQDVALRCDPISGHVSLYWYRQALGQGPEFLTYFNYEAQQDKSGLPNDRFSAERPEGSISTLTIQRTEQRDSAMYRCASSLEDGPYEQYFGPGTRLTVT.